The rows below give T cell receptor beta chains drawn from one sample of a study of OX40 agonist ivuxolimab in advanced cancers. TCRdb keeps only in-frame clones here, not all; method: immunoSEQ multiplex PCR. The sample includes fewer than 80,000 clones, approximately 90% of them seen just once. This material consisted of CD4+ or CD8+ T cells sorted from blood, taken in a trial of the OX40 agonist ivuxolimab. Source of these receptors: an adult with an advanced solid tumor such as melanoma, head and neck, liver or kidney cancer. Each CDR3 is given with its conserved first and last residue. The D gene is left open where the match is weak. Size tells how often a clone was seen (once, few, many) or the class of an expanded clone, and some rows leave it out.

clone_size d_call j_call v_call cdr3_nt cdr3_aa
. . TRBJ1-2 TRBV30 TGTGCCGGCACGGGGGCCCACTATGGCTACACCTTC CAGTGAHYGYTF
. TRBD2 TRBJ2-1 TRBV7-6 TGTGCCAGCGGGACTAGCCCCCTTGAGGAGCAGTTCTTC CASGTSPLEEQFF
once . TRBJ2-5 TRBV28 TGTGCCAGCAGTCCGACAGATTACCAAGAGACCCAGTACTTC CASSPTDYQETQYF
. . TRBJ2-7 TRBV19 TGTGCCAGTAGTATGGGCTACGAGCAGTACTTC CASSMGYEQYF
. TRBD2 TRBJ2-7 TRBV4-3 TGCGCCAGCAGCCAAGACGGGGGGAGGCCCTACGAGCAGTACTTC CASSQDGGRPYEQYF
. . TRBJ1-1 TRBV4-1 TGCGCCAGCAGCCACGCCGGGACGGATAATGAAGCTTTCTTT CASSHAGTDNEAFF
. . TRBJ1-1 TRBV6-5 TGTGCCAGCACTTATCCGGGGGGCCTTGAAGCTTTCTTT CASTYPGGLEAFF
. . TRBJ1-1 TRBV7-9 TGTGCCAGCAACCCCCCCTGGGTAGGGAACACTGAAGCTTTCTTT CASNPPWVGNTEAFF
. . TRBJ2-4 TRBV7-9 TGTGCCAGCTCTGGACGTTTAGAAAACATTCAGTACTTC CASSGRLENIQYF
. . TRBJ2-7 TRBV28 TGTGCCACCACGGGGACCGACTACGAGCAGTACTTC CATTGTDYEQYF
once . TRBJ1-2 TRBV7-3 TGTGCCAGCAGCTTTTACCAGGGCGATGGCTACACCTTC CASSFYQGDGYTF
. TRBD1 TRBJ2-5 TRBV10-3 TGTGCCATCAGCGAGCCCGACAGGGGCGGTCGAGAGACCCAGTACTTC CAISEPDRGGRETQYF
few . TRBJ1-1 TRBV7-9 TGTGCCAGCAGTCGTATCGGCTTTACCGGTGAAGCTTTCTTT CASSRIGFTGEAFF
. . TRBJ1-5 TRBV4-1 TGCGCCAGCAGCCAAGCAGGCAGTGGAGGAAATCAGCCCCAGCATTTT CASSQAGSGGNQPQHF
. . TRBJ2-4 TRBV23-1 TGCGCCAGCAGTCAACTTAACTTCTTAGCCAAAAACATTCAGTACTTC CASSQLNFLAKNIQYF
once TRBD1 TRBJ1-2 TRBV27 TGTGCCAGCAGTCCAACAGGGGCCTATGGCTACACCTTC CASSPTGAYGYTF
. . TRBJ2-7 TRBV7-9 TGTGCCAGCAGCTTACCCAAAGACGGAAAAAGCTCCTACGAGCAGTACTTC CASSLPKDGKSSYEQYF
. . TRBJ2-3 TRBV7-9 TGTGCCAGCAGCCCCCACTACACAGATACGCAGTATTTT CASSPHYTDTQYF
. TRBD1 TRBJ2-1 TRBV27 TGTGCCAGCAGGTCCGGGACAGGGGGAATCAATGAGCAGTTCTTC CASRSGTGGINEQFF
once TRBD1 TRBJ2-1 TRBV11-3 TGTGCCAGCAGCTCAAGTTGGGACAGGGAGCGTAATGAGCAGTTCTTC CASSSSWDRERNEQFF
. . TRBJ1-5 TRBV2 TGTGCCAGCAGTGATGGGGGGCCTCAGCCCCAGCATTTT CASSDGGPQPQHF
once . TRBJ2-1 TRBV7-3 TGTGCCAGCAGTTTACAAGGGTCCGGGAACAATGAGCAGTTCTTC CASSLQGSGNNEQFF
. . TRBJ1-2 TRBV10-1 TGCGCCAGCAGTGAGTCGAAGATGCAGGAGTCATTCTATGGCTACACCTTC CASSESKMQESFYGYTF
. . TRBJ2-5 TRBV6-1 TGTGCCAGCTCGTCAGAGGAGGTATGGGAGACCCAGTACTTC CASSSEEVWETQYF
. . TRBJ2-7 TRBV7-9 TGTGCCAGCAGCTCGGAAGGGAGCTCCTACGAGCAGTACTTC CASSSEGSSYEQYF
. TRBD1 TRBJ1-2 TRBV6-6 TGTGCCAGCAGTTCTACTAGACAGGGGGCTGCCTATGGCTACACCTTC CASSSTRQGAAYGYTF
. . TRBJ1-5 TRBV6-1 TGTGCCAGCAGAGATCTGGGGGGTCCCGGTGAGCCCCAGCATTTT CASRDLGGPGEPQHF
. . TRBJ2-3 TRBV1 TGCACCAGCGCCTCGACAGGGACGGGTCCAGATACGCAGTATTTT CTSASTGTGPDTQYF
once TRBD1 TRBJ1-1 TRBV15 TGTGCCACCAGCAGCCCCAACAGGGGGCCCACTGAAGCTTTCTTT CATSSPNRGPTEAFF
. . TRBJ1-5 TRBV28 TGTGCCAGCGGAGAACAGGGTATGAGCAATCAGCCCCAGCATTTT CASGEQGMSNQPQHF
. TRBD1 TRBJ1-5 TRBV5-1 TGCGCCAGCACCAGGACAGGGCTGATCCTAAGCTCAAATCAGCCCCAGCATTTT CASTRTGLILSSNQPQHF
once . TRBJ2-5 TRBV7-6 TGTGCCAGCAGCTTAGATAGTCTACCGGAGACCCAGTACTTC CASSLDSLPETQYF
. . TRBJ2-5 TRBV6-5 TGTGCCAGCAGTACAGGGTACCAAGAGACCCAGTACTTC CASSTGYQETQYF
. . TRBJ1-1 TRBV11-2 TGTGCCAGCAGCTTATTTACAGAGCCTGAAGCTTTCTTT CASSLFTEPEAFF
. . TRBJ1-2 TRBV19 TGTGCCAGTAGTTTGGCCTTTACAAACTATGGCTACACCTTC CASSLAFTNYGYTF
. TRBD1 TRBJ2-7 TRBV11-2 TGTGCCAGCAGCTTAGCCCCTTCCTCGGGACAGGGGGACTACGAGCAGTACTTC CASSLAPSSGQGDYEQYF
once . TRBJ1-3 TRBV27 TGTGCCAGCAGTTTAACGGGAACCGGAAACACCATATATTTT CASSLTGTGNTIYF
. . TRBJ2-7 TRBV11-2 TGTGCCAGCAGCCCGGGGGACGGATCCTACGAGCAGTACTTC CASSPGDGSYEQYF
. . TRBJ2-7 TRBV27 TGTGCCAGCAGCCTAGGGGGGGGCGTCTACGAGCAGTACTTC CASSLGGGVYEQYF
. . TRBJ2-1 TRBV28 TGTGCCAGCAGTTTAGGGCCTTACAATGAGCAGTTCTTC CASSLGPYNEQFF
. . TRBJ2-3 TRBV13 TGTGCCAGCAGCCCAGGACTTTCCTCCCCTAGCACAGATACGCAGTATTTT CASSPGLSSPSTDTQYF
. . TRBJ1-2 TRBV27 TGTGCCAGCAGTTTAGGGGCGGGTTCTAACTATGGCTACACCTTC CASSLGAGSNYGYTF
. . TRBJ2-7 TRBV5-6 TGTGCCAGCAGCTTGGGGACAGTGAGACCATCCTACGAGCAGTACTTC CASSLGTVRPSYEQYF
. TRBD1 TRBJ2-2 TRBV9 TGTGCCAGCAGCGTAGAGAGGGGGCTGCAGAACACCGGGGAGCTGTTTTTT CASSVERGLQNTGELFF
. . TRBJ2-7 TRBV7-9 TGTGCCAGCACCCCTACGGGCAAGTCCTACGAGCAGTACTTC CASTPTGKSYEQYF
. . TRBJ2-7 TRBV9 TGTGCCAGCAGCCCTTCTTGGAACCCCTACGAGCAGTACTTC CASSPSWNPYEQYF
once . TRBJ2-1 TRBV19 TGTGCCAGTAGTATAGGGGATTACAATGAGCAGTTCTTC CASSIGDYNEQFF
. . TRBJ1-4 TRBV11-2 TGTGCCAGCAGGGGTAGGGAGCGCGCAACTAATGAAAAACTGTTTTTT CASRGRERATNEKLFF
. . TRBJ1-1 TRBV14 TGTGCCAGCAGCCAAGAAGTAGGGACTATCTACACTGAAGCTTTCTTT CASSQEVGTIYTEAFF
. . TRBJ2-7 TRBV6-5 TGTGCCAGCAGTTTGGGGCAGAGACTGTACTTC CASSLGQRLYF
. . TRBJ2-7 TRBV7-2 TGTGCCAGCAGCGACGGGCCGAACTACGAGCAGTACTTC CASSDGPNYEQYF
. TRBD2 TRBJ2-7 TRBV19 TGTGCCAGTAGTTTCTCCGGGACTAGCGACGAGCAGTACTTC CASSFSGTSDEQYF
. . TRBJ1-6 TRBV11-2 TGTGCCAGCAGCTTAGATTATGGGGGATATAATTCACCCCTCCACTTT CASSLDYGGYNSPLHF
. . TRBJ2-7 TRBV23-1 TGCGCCAGCTGTCAATCCACCTACGAGCAGTACTTC CASCQSTYEQYF
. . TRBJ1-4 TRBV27 TGTGCCAGCAGTTTGGGCCGGAATGAAAAACTGTTTTTT CASSLGRNEKLFF
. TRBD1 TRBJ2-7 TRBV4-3 TGCGCCAGCAGCCCCTCCAGGACAGGGGGCGGCGAGCAGTACTTC CASSPSRTGGGEQYF
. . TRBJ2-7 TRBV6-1 TGTGCCAGCAGTCCCCTGGGCCCTCTCGAGCAGTACTTC CASSPLGPLEQYF